These 31 T cell receptor beta chains originate from one sample sequenced in a study of glioma-infiltrating T cells after dendritic cell vaccination. Assay: immunoSEQ multiplex PCR; the TCRdb copy retains only in-frame clones and omits some. Here the sample spans roughly 70,000 clones, approximately 80% being singletons. Material: blood, obtained before dendritic cell vaccination. The receptors were sampled from a human donor with glioblastoma.

V usage is TRBV4-1 and J usage is TRBJ1-2, with 9 nucleotides matching TRBD1. The CDR3 runs to 17 residues. Germline V gives CDR1 MGHRA, CDR2 YSYEKL. J gave up 4 bases and V 4 bases, and 13 bases lay outside the gene matches. The CDR3 region is CASSRTTPGQGVYGYTF. The CDR3, as DNA: TGCGCCAGCAGCCGTACTACCCCGGGACAGGGAGTCTATGGCTACACCTTC.

The V gene is TRBV11-2, the J gene TRBJ1-5; tentative D call: TRBD1 (5 bases). Germline values: CDR1 SGHAT, CDR2 FQNNGV. V was shortened by 3 bases and J by 5 bases, with 8 bases between the two germline ends. The length of the CDR3 is 13 residues. The CDR3 here is CASSFQGYQPQHF. DNA of the CDR3: TGTGCCAGCAGCTTTCAGGGCTATCAGCCCCAGCATTTT. The full variable domain, in which reference TRBV11-2 and TRBJ1-5 provide the parts outside the CDR3, is EAGVAQSPRYKIIEKRQSVAFWCNPISGHATLYWYQQILGQGPKLLIQFQNNGVVDDSQLPKDRFSAERLKGVDSTLKIQPAKLEDSAVYLCASSFQGYQPQHFGDGTRLSIL.

This chain uses TRBV4-1 with TRBJ2-1; D gene unclear. Germline CDR1 and CDR2: MGHRA and YSYEKL. The CDR3 sequence is 15 residues long. Trimming shortened V by 0 bases and J by 3 bases, and 9 bases separated the two germline ends. CDR3 nucleotide sequence: TGCGCCAGCAGCCAAGATGAAGCCCGCTACAATGAGCAGTTCTTC. Its translation is CASSQDEARYNEQFF.

CDR3 bases: TGCGCCAGCAGTTTAGACCTCGGGACGGAGGAGGGAGATACGCAGTATTTT. It is translated as CASSLDLGTEEGDTQYF. The chain uses TRBV10-1 and TRBJ2-3, with D possibly TRBD2 on 6 matching bases. V lost 5 bases and J 5 bases, leaving 23 bases between the germline ends. Germline-derived CDR1 and CDR2 are WNHNN and SYGVQD (reference sequence). This CDR3 is 17 amino acids long.

This chain joins TRBV5-1 and TRBJ2-3; D ambiguous. Germline V gene data show CDR1 as SGHRS and CDR2 as YFSETQ. Trimming pared 2 bases from V and 5 bases from J, leaving 3 bases between. This CDR3 spans 11 amino acids. The chain's CDR3 is CASSLQDTQYF. The DNA of the CDR3 is TGCGCCAGCAGCTTACAAGATACGCAGTATTTT.

This chain joins TRBV18 and TRBJ1-4; D not resolved. Germline CDR1 and CDR2: KGHSH and LQKENI. The CDR3 runs 15 residues. V was shortened by 5 bases and J by 5 bases, with 15 bases between the two germline ends. CDR3 residues: CASSARSGSNEKLFF. CDR3 DNA sequence: TGTGCCAGCTCAGCCCGATCGGGGTCCAATGAAAAACTGTTTTTT. The whole variable domain, filled in from reference TRBV18 and TRBJ1-4, reads NAGVMQNPRHLVRRRGQEARLRCSPMKGHSHVYWYRQLPEEGLKFMVYLQKENIIDESGMPKERFSAEFPKEGPSILRIQQVVRGDSAAYFCASSARSGSNEKLFFGSGTQLSVL.

The V call is TRBV30, the J call TRBJ1-5; D is possibly TRBD1 (6 bases). V shed 2 bases and J shed 0 bases, with 20 bases lying between them. Germline V lookup: CDR1 GTSNPN, CDR2 SVGIG (reference sequence). CDR3 length: 18 residues. The chain's CDR3 is CAWSFRGSIHHSNQPQHF. DNA of the CDR3: TGTGCCTGGAGTTTCAGGGGCAGCATACATCATAGCAATCAGCCCCAGCATTTT.

In its sample, this clone was seen a few times. The chain carries TRBV21-1 and TRBJ1-3; the tabulated D call, TRBD1, remains unverified against the DNA. TRBV21-1 is flagged as a pseudogene. The length of the CDR3 is 16 residues. Here the CDR3 DNA reads TGTGCCAGCAGTCCTTTTGGACAGGGCCCTGGAAACACCATATATTTT. Protein sequence: CASSPFGQGPGNTIYF.

The chain couples TRBV9 to TRBJ1-2; 11 bases fit TRBD1. This CDR3 has 14 residues. CDR1 is SGDLS, CDR2 YYNGEE, per germline. V was pared by 7 bases and J by 5 bases, with 7 bases of the junction left unmatched. CDR3 sequence: CASARTGGMYGYTF. The CDR3 DNA reads TGTGCCAGCGCTAGGACAGGGGGCATGTATGGCTACACCTTC.

The rearrangement uses TRBV27 and TRBJ1-5; no clear D. Trimming took 2 bases from V and 6 from J, leaving 11 bases between them. CDR3 length equals 14 residues. Germline assignment: CDR1 MNHEY and CDR2 SMNVEV (reference sequence). The CDR3 here is CASSLITRLQPQHF. The CDR3 region has the DNA TGTGCCAGCAGTTTAATTACCAGGCTTCAGCCCCAGCATTTT.

Here the CDR3 DNA reads TGTGCCAGCTCACCAAAACAGGGACCGAACACTGAAGCTTTCTTT. The encoded protein is CASSPKQGPNTEAFF. The V gene is TRBV18, the J gene TRBJ1-1, with a tentative D call TRBD1 (6 bases). Germline CDR1 KGHSH, CDR2 LQKENI. V was trimmed by 2 bases and J by 1 base, leaving 11 bases between them. This CDR3 has 15 residues.

About this clone itself: A read error may produce the germline difference seen at one junction end. This sequence joins TRBV6-1 and TRBJ2-7, with a weak D call TRBD1 (6 bases). Germline assignment: CDR1 MNHNS and CDR2 SASEGT. CDR3 length: 11 residues. The CDR3 nucleotides read TGTGCCAGCAGTTACGGACAGTACAGTTTCTTC. Translated: CASSYGQYSFF.

The chain joins TRBV6-1 to TRBJ1-1; D ambiguous. CDR1 is MNHNS and CDR2 is SASEGT in the germline V gene. V dropped 2 bases and J dropped 11 bases, with 15 bases sitting between them. This CDR3 comprises 13 residues. This chain's CDR3 is CASSESLPTEAFF. The CDR3 coding sequence is TGTGCCAGCAGTGAATCCTTACCCACAGAGGCTTTCTTT.

J is TRBJ1-1 and V is TRBV6-1; TRBD1 matches 8 bases. Trimming removed 1 base from V and 6 bases from J; junction bases left unmatched: 4. Germline V gives CDR1 MNHNS, CDR2 SASEGT. The CDR3 contains 14 residues. The CDR3 spells CASSEGTGWAEAFF. CDR3 nucleotides: TGTGCCAGCAGTGAAGGGACAGGGTGGGCTGAAGCTTTCTTT.

The chain carries TRBV13 and TRBJ1-3; 7 nucleotides match TRBD1. Trimming removed 5 bases from V and 8 bases from J; junction bases left unmatched: 12. Germline CDR1 and CDR2: PRHDT and FYEKMQ (reference sequence). This CDR3 is built from 15 residues. The CDR3 loop reads CASSGRQGLRDTIYF. The CDR3 DNA follows: TGTGCCAGCAGCGGCAGACAGGGCCTAAGGGACACCATATATTTT.

V usage is TRBV5-1 and J usage is TRBJ2-5; 8 nucleotides align to TRBD2. Trimming removed 4 bases from V and 5 bases from J; junction bases left unmatched: 16. The CDR3 runs to 17 residues. CDR1 and CDR2 from the germline V gene are SGHRS and YFSETQ. Written as DNA, the CDR3 is TGCGCCAGCAGCCCGGGCGCCCTCGGGGGGGGGCTGGAGACCCAGTACTTC. It encodes CASSPGALGGGLETQYF.

The V gene is TRBV15, the J gene TRBJ2-1, with D tentatively TRBD1 (5 bases). The CDR3 covers 14 residues. Germline lookup yields CDR1 LNHNV and CDR2 YYDKDF (reference sequence). Trimming took 0 bases from V and 11 from J, leaving 14 bases between them. The CDR3 here is CATSRDRVGAQQFF. CDR3 nucleotide sequence: TGTGCCACCAGCAGAGATCGAGTAGGGGCCCAGCAGTTCTTC. Full variable domain (missing parts from reference TRBV15 and TRBJ2-1): DAMVIQNPRYQVTQFGKPVTLSCSQTLNHNVMYWYQQKSSQAPKLLFHYYDKDFNNEADTPDNFQSRRPNTSFCFLDIRSPGLGDTAMYLCATSRDRVGAQQFFGPGTRLTVL.

The chain is built from TRBV27 and TRBJ2-7; D is uncertain. This CDR3 is built from 13 residues. Germline V lookup: CDR1 MNHEY, CDR2 SMNVEV (reference sequence). The V end lost 5 bases, the J end lost 4 bases, and 12 bases lay between the germline ends. In nucleotides, the CDR3 is TGTGCCAGCAGTCCGAATGCAGGATACGAGCAGTACGTC. It is translated as CASSPNAGYEQYV.

This chain joins TRBV7-9 and TRBJ2-7; TRBD1 aligns across 10 bases. The CDR3 is 14 amino acids. V gave up 5 bases and J gave up 4 bases; unmatched junction bases: 5. Germline values: CDR1 SEHNR, CDR2 FQNEAQ (reference sequence). The CDR3 spells CASSAGQGLYEQYV. CDR3 nucleotides: TGTGCCAGCAGCGCGGGACAGGGGTTATACGAGCAGTACGTC.

V is TRBV18 and J is TRBJ2-5; 10 bases line up with TRBD2. Germline trimming cut 1 base from V and 1 base from J; bases unmatched to any gene: 0. CDR3 length: 15 residues. Looked up from germline, CDR1 is KGHSH and CDR2 is LQKENI. CDR3 bases: TGTGCCAGCTCACCACTAGCGGGAGGCCAAGAGACCCAGTACTTC. Translation gives CASSPLAGGQETQYF.

This clone was recorded once. V is TRBV5-8 and J is TRBJ2-3; 13 nucleotides line up with TRBD2. The CDR3 spans 16 residues. V shed 3 bases and J 3 bases; nucleotides not matched to a gene: 4. Germline CDR1 SGHTS, CDR2 YDEGEE. In DNA, the CDR3 is TGTGCCAGCAGCTGGACTAGCGGGAGAGGGACAGATACGCAGTATTTT. Translating gives CASSWTSGRGTDTQYF.

The rearrangement joins TRBV9 to TRBJ2-5, with D perhaps matching TRBD2 (5 bases). The CDR3 totals 16 residues. V was shortened by 0 bases and J by 4 bases, with 16 bases between the two germline ends. Per germline, CDR1 SGDLS and CDR2 YYNGEE. The CDR3: CASSVALSVGAETQYF. CDR3 DNA sequence: TGTGCCAGCAGCGTAGCCCTGTCTGTGGGAGCAGAGACCCAGTACTTC.

V is TRBV27 and J is TRBJ1-2; a weak D match, TRBD1 (6 bases). Germline assignment: CDR1 MNHEY and CDR2 SMNVEV (reference sequence). The CDR3 covers 15 residues. Trimming stripped 5 bases from V and 5 bases from J, with 18 bases between. The CDR3 DNA follows: TGTGCCAGCAGTCCGCAAGAGGGGGAATCTTATGGCTACACCTTC. It specifies CASSPQEGESYGYTF.

The chain couples TRBV29-1 to TRBJ1-2, with D possibly matching TRBD1 (5 bases). V gave up 8 bases and J gave up 6 bases, with 10 bases separating them. Germline V gives CDR1 SQVTM, CDR2 ANQGSEA. There are 10 residues in the CDR3. CDR3 loop: CSTGGDGYTF. The CDR3 region has the DNA TGCAGCACCGGGGGTGATGGCTACACCTTC.

This clone was observed once. The genes are TRBV19 and TRBJ2-1, with 9 positions matching TRBD1. The CDR3 length is 14 residues. V was pared by 5 bases and J by 16 bases, with 15 bases of the junction left unmatched. Germline V lookup: CDR1 LNHDA, CDR2 SQIVND (reference sequence). CDR3 nucleotide sequence: TGTGCCAGTAGTGCCGCGCCCGGACAGGGGATTCAATTCTTC. It codes for CASSAAPGQGIQFF.

The rearrangement uses TRBV27 and TRBJ2-7, with 8 bases identical to TRBD1. Germline V gene data show CDR1 as MNHEY and CDR2 as SMNVEV (reference sequence). Trimming at V came to 6 bases and at J to 3 bases, leaving 10 bases not matched to a gene. The CDR3 contains 15 residues. The CDR3 region has the DNA TGTGCCAGCAGGTTAAGACAGGGGAATTTCTACGAGCAGTACGTC. Translated, it gives CASRLRQGNFYEQYV.

This rearrangement joins TRBV9 to TRBJ2-5; a weak D match, TRBD2 (6 bases). Trimming shortened V by 1 base and J by 4 bases, and 11 bases separated the two germline ends. Germline V gene lookup returns CDR1 SGDLS and CDR2 YYNGEE. CDR3 length equals 14 residues. The CDR3 protein is CASSVRPGVETQYF. The CDR3 DNA reads TGTGCCAGCAGCGTACGTCCGGGAGTAGAGACCCAGTACTTC.

The chain links TRBV9 to TRBJ2-3; 9 bases are a match to TRBD1. CDR1 is SGDLS, CDR2 YYNGEE, per germline. The ends lost 4 bases at V and 6 bases at J; junction bases unmatched: 9. CDR3 length: 15 residues. The CDR3 DNA sequence: TGTGCCAGCAGCACCGGGACAGGGCTGGGGGATACGCAGTATTTT. Translation gives CASSTGTGLGDTQYF.

This clone was detected many times. This rearrangement joins TRBV7-9 to TRBJ1-6, with D perhaps matching TRBD1 (6 bases). The germline V and J ends were trimmed by 5 bases and 11 bases, with 10 bases remaining between them. The CDR3 has 12 amino acids. The germline CDR1 and CDR2 sequences are SEHNR and FQNEAQ (reference sequence). The CDR3 DNA is TGTGCCAGCAGCACAACAGGGCCACCCCTCCACTTT. As protein: CASSTTGPPLHF.

The chain recombines TRBV5-1 with TRBJ2-3; TRBD2 matches at 9 bases. J lost 1 base, V lost 0 bases, and 9 bases had no gene match. Per the germline V gene, CDR1 is SGHRS and CDR2 is YFSETQ. The CDR3 has 18 amino acids. CDR3 sequence: CASSLAAGGSKGTDTQYF. CDR3 sequence (DNA): TGCGCCAGCAGCTTGGCCGCGGGGGGGTCAAAAGGCACAGATACGCAGTATTTT.

The rearrangement joins TRBV27 to TRBJ2-1; 10 nucleotides match TRBD2. The CDR3 is 16 amino acids. Germline V lookup: CDR1 MNHEY, CDR2 SMNVEV (reference sequence). With V trimmed by 6 bases and J by 6 bases, 11 bases remained unmatched. The CDR3 protein is CASRLTLAGLSNEQFF. The CDR3 DNA reads as TGTGCCAGCAGGCTCACACTAGCGGGGTTAAGCAATGAGCAGTTCTTC.